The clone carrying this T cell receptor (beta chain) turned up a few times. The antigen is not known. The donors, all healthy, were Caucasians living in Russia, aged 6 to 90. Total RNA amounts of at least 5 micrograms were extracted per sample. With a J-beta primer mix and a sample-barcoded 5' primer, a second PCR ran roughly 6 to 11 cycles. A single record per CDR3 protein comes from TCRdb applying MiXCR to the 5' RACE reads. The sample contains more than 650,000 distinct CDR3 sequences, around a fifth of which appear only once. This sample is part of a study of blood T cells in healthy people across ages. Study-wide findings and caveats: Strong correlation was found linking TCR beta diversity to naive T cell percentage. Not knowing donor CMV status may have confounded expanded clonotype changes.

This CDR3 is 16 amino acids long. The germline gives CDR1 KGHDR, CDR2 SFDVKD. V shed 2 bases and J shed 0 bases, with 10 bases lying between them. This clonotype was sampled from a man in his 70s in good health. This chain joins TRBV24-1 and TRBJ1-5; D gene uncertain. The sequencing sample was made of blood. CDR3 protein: CATSDSRRNSNQPQHF. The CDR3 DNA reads TGTGCCACCAGTGATTCCCGACGGAATAGCAATCAGCCCCAGCATTTT.